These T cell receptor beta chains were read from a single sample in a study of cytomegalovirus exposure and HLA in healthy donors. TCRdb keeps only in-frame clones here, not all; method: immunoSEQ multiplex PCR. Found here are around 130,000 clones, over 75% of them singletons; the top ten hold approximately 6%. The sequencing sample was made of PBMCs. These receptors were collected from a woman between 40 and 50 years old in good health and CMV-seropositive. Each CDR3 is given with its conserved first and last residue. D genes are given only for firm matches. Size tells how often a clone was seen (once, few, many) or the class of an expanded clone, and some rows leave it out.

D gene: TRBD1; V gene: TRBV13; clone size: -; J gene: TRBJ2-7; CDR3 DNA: TGTGCCAGCAGCTTAGGCCGGACAGGGGGCATATACGAGCAGTACTTC; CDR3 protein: CASSLGRTGGIYEQYF
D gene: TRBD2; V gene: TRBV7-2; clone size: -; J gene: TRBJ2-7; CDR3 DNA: TGTGCCAGCAGCCCCGGACTAGCGGTCGCGGGCGAGCAGTACTTC; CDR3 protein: CASSPGLAVAGEQYF
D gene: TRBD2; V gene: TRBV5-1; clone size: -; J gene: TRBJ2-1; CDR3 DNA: TGCGCCAGCAGCGTCGGACTAGCGGGATTGCGAGCGACGTATGAGCAGTTCTTC; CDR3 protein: CASSVGLAGLRATYEQFF
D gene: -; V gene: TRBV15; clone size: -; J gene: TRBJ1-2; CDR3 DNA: TGTGCCACCAGCAGAGATCCTGGGGCAGGCTACACCTTC; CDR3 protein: CATSRDPGAGYTF
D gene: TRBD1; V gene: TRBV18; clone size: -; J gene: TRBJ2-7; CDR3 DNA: TGTGCCAGCTCACCTCAAGGACAGGGATCAACCTACGAGCAGTACTTC; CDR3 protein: CASSPQGQGSTYEQYF
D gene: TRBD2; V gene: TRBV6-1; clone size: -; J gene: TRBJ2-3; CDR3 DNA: TGTGCCAGCATTGTGAGCGGGGGGCTCACAGATACGCAGTATTTT; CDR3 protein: CASIVSGGLTDTQYF
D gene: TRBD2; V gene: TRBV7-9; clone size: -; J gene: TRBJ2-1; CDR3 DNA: TGTGCCAGCCAACGATGGCTAGCGGGAGGAACCAACTACAATGAGCAGTTCTTC; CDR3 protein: CASQRWLAGGTNYNEQFF
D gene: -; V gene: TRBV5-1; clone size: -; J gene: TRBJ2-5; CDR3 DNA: TGCGCCAGCAGCTTGAGTATGGGACAACAAGAGACCCAGTACTTC; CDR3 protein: CASSLSMGQQETQYF
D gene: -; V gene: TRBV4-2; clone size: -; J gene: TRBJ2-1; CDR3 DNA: TGTGCCAGCAGCCAAGGAATCAATCCGGGACAAGACAATGAGCAGTTCTTC; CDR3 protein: CASSQGINPGQDNEQFF
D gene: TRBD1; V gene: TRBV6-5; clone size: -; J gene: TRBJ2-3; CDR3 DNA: TGTGCCAGCCAGAGACAGGGAGAGGTAGATACGCAGTATTTT; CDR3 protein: CASQRQGEVDTQYF
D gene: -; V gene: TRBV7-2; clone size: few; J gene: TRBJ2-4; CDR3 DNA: TGTGCCAGCAGTATCTCGGGGAACATTCAGTACTTC; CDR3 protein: CASSISGNIQYF
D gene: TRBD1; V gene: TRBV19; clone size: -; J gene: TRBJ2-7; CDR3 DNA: TGTGCCAGTAGTGGCCGCCGACAGGGGGTCGGCCAGTCCTACGAGCAGTACTTC; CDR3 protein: CASSGRRQGVGQSYEQYF
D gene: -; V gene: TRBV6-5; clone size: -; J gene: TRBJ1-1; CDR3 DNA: TGTGCCAGCAGTTACGGGCCACTGAACACTGAAGCTTTCTTT; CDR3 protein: CASSYGPLNTEAFF
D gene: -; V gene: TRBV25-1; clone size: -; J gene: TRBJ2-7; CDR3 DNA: TGTGCCAGCAGTGATCTCTACGAGCAGTACTTC; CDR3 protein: CASSDLYEQYF
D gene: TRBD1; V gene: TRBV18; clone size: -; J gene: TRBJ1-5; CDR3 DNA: TGTGCCAGCTCACTACGGACAGGAGTAGAACAGCCCCAGCATTTT; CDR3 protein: CASSLRTGVEQPQHF
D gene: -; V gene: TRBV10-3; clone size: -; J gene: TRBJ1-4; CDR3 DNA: TGTGCCACCACAGTGGGTAATGAAAAACTGTTTTTT; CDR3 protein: CATTVGNEKLFF
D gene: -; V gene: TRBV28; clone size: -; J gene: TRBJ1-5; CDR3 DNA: TGTGCCAGCAGTTCCCGACCTCGACAGTTCTTATGGCCCCAGCATTTT; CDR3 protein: CASSSRPRQFLWPQHF
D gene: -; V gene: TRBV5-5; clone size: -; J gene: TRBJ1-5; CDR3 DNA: TGTGCCAGCAGCTCAAAGCCGAATCAGCCCCAGCATTTT; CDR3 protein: CASSSKPNQPQHF
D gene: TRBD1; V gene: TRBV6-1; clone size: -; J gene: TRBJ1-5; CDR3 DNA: TGTGCCAGCAGTGAGGGGACAGCTACCTTTAGCAATCAGCCCCAGCATTTT; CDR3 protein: CASSEGTATFSNQPQHF
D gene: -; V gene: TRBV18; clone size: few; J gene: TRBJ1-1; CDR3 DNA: TGTGCCAGCTCACCACCGGCGGGGCTCACGGCGAACACTGAAGCTTTCTTT; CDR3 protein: CASSPPAGLTANTEAFF
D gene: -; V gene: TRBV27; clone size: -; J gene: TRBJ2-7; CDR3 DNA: TGTGCCAGTGCGGCGGGTAGCTACTACGAGCAGTACTTC; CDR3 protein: CASAAGSYYEQYF
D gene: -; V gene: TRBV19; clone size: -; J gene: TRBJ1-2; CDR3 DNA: TGTGCCAGTAGTCGTACAGGGACCTATGGCTACACCTTC; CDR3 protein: CASSRTGTYGYTF
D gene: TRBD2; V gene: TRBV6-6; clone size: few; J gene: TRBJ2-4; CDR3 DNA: TGTGCCAGCAGGGGGGGGATAGCCAAAAACATTCAGTACTTC; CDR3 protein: CASRGGIAKNIQYF
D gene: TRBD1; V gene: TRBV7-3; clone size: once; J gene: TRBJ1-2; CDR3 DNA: TGTGCCAGCAGCTTTTACCGACAGGGAGATGGCTACACCTTC; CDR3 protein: CASSFYRQGDGYTF
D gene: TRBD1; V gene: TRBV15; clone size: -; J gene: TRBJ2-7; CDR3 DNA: TGTGCCACCAGCCCCGAAGGACAGGGCGCCCTCTACGAGCAGTACTTC; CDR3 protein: CATSPEGQGALYEQYF
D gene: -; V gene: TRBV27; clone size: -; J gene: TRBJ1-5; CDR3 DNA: TGTGCCAGCAGCTCTAACTATCAGCCCCAGCATTTT; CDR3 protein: CASSSNYQPQHF
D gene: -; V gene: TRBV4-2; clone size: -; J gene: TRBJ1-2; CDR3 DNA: TGTGCCAGCAGCCAAGATTATGGGGGGAGTCTTGACTATGGCTACACCTTC; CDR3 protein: CASSQDYGGSLDYGYTF
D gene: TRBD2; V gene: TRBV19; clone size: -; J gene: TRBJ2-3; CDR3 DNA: TGTGCCAGTAGTATAAGCGGGAGGACAGATACGCAGTATTTT; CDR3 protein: CASSISGRTDTQYF
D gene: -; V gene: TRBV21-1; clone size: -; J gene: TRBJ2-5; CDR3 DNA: TGTGCCAGCAGCACTGGGGCGAGTCCGAGACAATCAAAGACCCAGTACTTC; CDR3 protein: CASSTGASPRQSKTQYF
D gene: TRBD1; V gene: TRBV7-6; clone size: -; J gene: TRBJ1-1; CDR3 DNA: TGTGCCAGCAGCTCAGGTCGAACAGGGGGCGGCACTGAAGCTTTCTTT; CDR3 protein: CASSSGRTGGGTEAFF
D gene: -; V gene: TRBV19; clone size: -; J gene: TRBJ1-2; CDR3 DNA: TGTGCCAGTAGTATAGATCGACAGATTAACTATGGCTACACCTTC; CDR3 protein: CASSIDRQINYGYTF
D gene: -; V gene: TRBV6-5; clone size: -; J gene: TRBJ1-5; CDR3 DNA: TGTGCCAGCAGAAGAGTGGGCAATCAGCCCCAGCATTTT; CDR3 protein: CASRRVGNQPQHF
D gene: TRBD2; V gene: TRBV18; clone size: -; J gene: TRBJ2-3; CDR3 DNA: TGTGCCAGCTCACCACGGGGCGGGAGAAGCACAGATACGCAGTATTTT; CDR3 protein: CASSPRGGRSTDTQYF
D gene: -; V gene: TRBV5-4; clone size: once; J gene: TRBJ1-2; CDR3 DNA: TGTGTCAGCAGCTTGTACCGGTCCCTATCCGATGGCTACACCTTC; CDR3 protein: CVSSLYRSLSDGYTF
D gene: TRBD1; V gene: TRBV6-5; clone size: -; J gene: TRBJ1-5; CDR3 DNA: TGTGCCAGCAGTTACGGGACAGGGAGCAATCAGCCCCAGCATTTT; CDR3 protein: CASSYGTGSNQPQHF
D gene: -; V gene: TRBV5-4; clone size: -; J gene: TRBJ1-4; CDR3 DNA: TGTGCCAGCAGCTGGAGAACGAGTGAAAAACTGTTTTTT; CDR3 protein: CASSWRTSEKLFF
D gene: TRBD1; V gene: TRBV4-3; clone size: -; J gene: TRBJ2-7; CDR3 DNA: TGCGCCAGCAGCCAAGACACAGGGGCCTACGAGCAGTACTTC; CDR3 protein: CASSQDTGAYEQYF
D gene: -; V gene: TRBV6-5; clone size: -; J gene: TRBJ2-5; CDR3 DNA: TGTGCCAGCAGTCCCGGGACAAGACAAGAGACCCAGTACTTC; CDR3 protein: CASSPGTRQETQYF
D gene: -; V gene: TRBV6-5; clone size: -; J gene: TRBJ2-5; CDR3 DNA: TGTGCCAGCAGTTCGGGACATCCCGGCGCAGAGCAGTACTTC; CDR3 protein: CASSSGHPGAEQYF
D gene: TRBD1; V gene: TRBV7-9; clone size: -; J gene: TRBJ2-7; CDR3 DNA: TGTGCCAGCAGCTTAGCGCGTGGGACAGCTTCCTACGAGCAGTACTTC; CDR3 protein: CASSLARGTASYEQYF
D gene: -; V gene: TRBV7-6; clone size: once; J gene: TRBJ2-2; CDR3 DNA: TGTGCCAGCAGTATCAGGGTCGGCGGGGAGCTGTTTTTT; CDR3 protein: CASSIRVGGELFF
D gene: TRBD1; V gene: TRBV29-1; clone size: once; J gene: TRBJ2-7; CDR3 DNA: TGCAGCGTCGACACAGGGGACGAGCAGTACTTC; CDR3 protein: CSVDTGDEQYF
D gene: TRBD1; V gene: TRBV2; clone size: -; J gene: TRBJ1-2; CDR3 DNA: TGTGCCAGCGCGACAGGGGGATATGGCTACACCTTC; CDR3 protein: CASATGGYGYTF
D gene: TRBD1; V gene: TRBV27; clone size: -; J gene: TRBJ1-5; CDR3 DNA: TGTGCCAGCAGTGTACAGGGGGCTATAGCGGGGGTACCCCAGCATTTT; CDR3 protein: CASSVQGAIAGVPQHF
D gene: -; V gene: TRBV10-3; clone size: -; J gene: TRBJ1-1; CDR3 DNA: TGTGCCATCAGTGAGTCGGTTGGTGAGAAAGCTTTCTTT; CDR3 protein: CAISESVGEKAFF
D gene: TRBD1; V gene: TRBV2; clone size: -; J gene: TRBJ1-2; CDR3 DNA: TGTGCCAGCAGTGGAACAGGGGGGAACTATGGCTACACCTTC; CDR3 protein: CASSGTGGNYGYTF
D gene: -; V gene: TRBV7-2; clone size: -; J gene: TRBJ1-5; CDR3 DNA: TGTGCCAGCAGCTCGAACAGGGATCAGCCCCAGCATTTT; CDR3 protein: CASSSNRDQPQHF
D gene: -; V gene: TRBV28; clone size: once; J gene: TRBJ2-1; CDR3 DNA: TGTGCCAGTGGGGAGGACAGGACTAAGAGCTCCTACAATGAGCAGTTCTTC; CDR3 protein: CASGEDRTKSSYNEQFF
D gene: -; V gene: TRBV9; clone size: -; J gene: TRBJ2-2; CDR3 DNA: TGTGCCAGCAGCGCTAGAGGCACCGGGGAGCTGTTTTTT; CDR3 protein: CASSARGTGELFF
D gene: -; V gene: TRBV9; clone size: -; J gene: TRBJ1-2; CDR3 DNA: TGTGCCAGCAGCGTAGCACAGGGTAACTATGGCTACACCTTC; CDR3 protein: CASSVAQGNYGYTF
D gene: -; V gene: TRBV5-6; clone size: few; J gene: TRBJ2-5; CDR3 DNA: TGTGCCAGCAGCTTGTTAGGCAGGCTTGAGGAGACCCAGTACTTC; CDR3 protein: CASSLLGRLEETQYF
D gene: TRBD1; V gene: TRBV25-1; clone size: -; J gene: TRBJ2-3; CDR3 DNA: TGTGCCAGCAGTGAAGACCCCGGACAGGGGGATAGCACAGATACGCAGTATTTT; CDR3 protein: CASSEDPGQGDSTDTQYF